These 31 T cell receptor beta chains share one sample of origin, sequenced in a study of regulatory and conventional T cells in RAG deficiency. TCRdb's table, derived via immunoSEQ multiplex PCR, lists solely in-frame clones and lacks some. Altogether about 50,000 clones are present, more than 80% being singletons, with the ten largest covering about 0.5%. Conventional CD4+ T cells were sorted from blood as CD25-low CD127-high cells. These data were also reused for a study on regulatory T cells. That study reports: The primer mix had 52 TRBV and 13 TRBJ primers.

The source material was CD4+ effector T cells sorted from blood. The receptors here all came from a human donor in good health.

The rearrangement links TRBV7-2 to TRBJ1-5, with D perhaps TRBD1 (6 bases). Trimming took off 6 bases at V and 3 bases at J, with 24 bases between the two ends. There are 18 residues in the CDR3. The V gene's germline CDR1 is SGHTA and CDR2 FQGNSA. The CDR3 is CASSKSALGGTFNQPQHF. In nucleotides, the CDR3 is TGTGCCAGCAGTAAATCAGCTTTGGGGGGCACCTTCAATCAGCCCCAGCATTTT. The whole variable domain, filled in from reference TRBV7-2 and TRBJ1-5, reads GAGVSQSPSNKVTEKGKDVELRCDPISGHTALYWYRQSLGQGLEFLIYFQGNSAPDKSGLPSDRFSAERTGGSVSTLTIQRTQQEDSAVYLCASSKSALGGTFNQPQHFGDGTRLSIL.

The chain has TRBV6-1 and TRBJ2-5, with D perhaps being TRBD1 or TRBD2 (5 bases each). The J call may be in error: the DNA end matches TRBJ2-7 better. Germline loops: CDR1 MNHNS, CDR2 SASEGT. The CDR3 contains 20 residues. The CDR3 is CASSEDLWGYGREQQYEQYF. The CDR3 nucleotides are TGTGCCAGCAGTGAAGATCTCTGGGGGTATGGACGGGAACAACAGTACGAGCAGTACTTC.

CDR3 loop: CASSKLPGQGTSGANVLTF. The CDR3 coding sequence is TGTGCCAGCAGTAAACTGCCGGGACAGGGAACCTCTGGGGCCAACGTCCTGACTTTC. The V and J genes are TRBV2 and TRBJ2-6; 9 positions agree with TRBD1. This CDR3 is built from 19 residues. The junction had 11 bases not matched to a gene; V was cut back by 5 bases and J by 0 bases. CDR1 is SNHLY and CDR2 is FYNNEI in the germline V gene.

The rearrangement links TRBV18 to TRBJ2-5; 13 bases line up with TRBD2. Losses at the gene ends were 4 bases for V and 5 bases for J; bases not matched to a gene: 7. Germline assignment: CDR1 KGHSH and CDR2 LQKENI. The CDR3 runs 16 residues. This CDR3 reads CASSRLAGGLRETQYF. CDR3 nucleotide sequence: TGTGCCAGCTCACGACTAGCGGGGGGCCTACGGGAGACCCAGTACTTC.

The CDR3 sequence: CASSGDRGNRGGYTF. The CDR3, as DNA: TGTGCCAGCAGTGGGGACAGGGGGAATAGGGGTGGCTACACCTTC. The gene calls are TRBV6-1 and TRBJ1-2, with 11 bases lining up with TRBD1. Trimming at V came to 4 bases and at J to 7 bases, leaving 8 bases not matched to a gene. The CDR3 is 15 amino acids. CDR1 is MNHNS, CDR2 SASEGT, per germline.

This chain joins TRBV6-1 and TRBJ1-5; maybe TRBD1 (6 bases). Germline V CDR1 and CDR2: MNHNS, SASEGT. V dropped 6 bases and J dropped 2 bases, with 14 bases sitting between them. CDR3 size: 15 residues. Here the CDR3 DNA reads TGTGCCAGCAGCCTTACAGGGCTGGGCAATCAGCCCCAGCATTTT. Translated, it gives CASSLTGLGNQPQHF.

CDR3 sequence: CASSSQMNTEAFF. CDR3 DNA sequence: TGTGCCAGTAGCAGCCAGATGAACACTGAAGCTTTCTTT. The rearrangement links TRBV19 to TRBJ1-1; D not certain. CDR1 is LNHDA and CDR2 is SQIVND in the germline V gene (reference sequence). The CDR3 has 13 residues. Deletions cut 6 bases from V and 0 bases from J, with 8 bases between.

This clone is a singleton in its sample. V gene TRBV5-6 combines with J gene TRBJ2-2; 8 bases match TRBD2. CDR3 length: 14 residues. V lost 0 bases and J lost 7; bases outside the gene matches: 2. Germline CDR1 and CDR2: SGHDT and YYEEEE. The CDR3 spells CASSLDAGGGELFF. In DNA form, the CDR3 reads TGTGCCAGCAGCTTGGATGCGGGAGGCGGGGAGCTGTTTTTT.

The chain employs TRBV5-6 and TRBJ1-6, with D unclear. Germline lookup yields CDR1 SGHDT and CDR2 YYEEEE. V lost 4 bases and J lost 6, with 14 bases in between. CDR3 length equals 15 residues. CDR3 DNA sequence: TGTGCCAGCAGCCACGGGGAGGTTTCTAATTCACCCCTCCACTTT. Translating it yields CASSHGEVSNSPLHF.

J is TRBJ2-5 and V is TRBV7-6; 8 nucleotides match TRBD2. The CDR3 contains 15 residues. With 3 bases clipped from V and 5 bases from J, the junction kept 8 bases outside the gene matches. Germline CDR1 reads SGHVS; CDR2 reads FNYEAQ. CDR3: CASSLSTGGPETQYF. For the CDR3, the DNA is TGTGCCAGCAGCTTGTCGACGGGGGGGCCGGAGACCCAGTACTTC.

The DNA for the CDR3 is TGTGCCAGCAGCTTATTGAGGACTAGCGAGCCAAATGAGCAGTTCTTC. Translation: CASSLLRTSEPNEQFF. V and J are TRBV11-2 and TRBJ2-1; TRBD2 matches at 9 bases. V shed 2 bases and J 7 bases; nucleotides not matched to a gene: 9. The CDR3 runs 16 residues. The germline CDR1 and CDR2 sequences are SGHAT and FQNNGV.

CDR3 sequence reads: CASSHSGGRRETQYF. In nucleotides, the CDR3 is TGTGCCAGCAGCCATAGCGGGGGGAGGCGAGAGACCCAGTACTTC. The rearrangement uses TRBV7-9 and TRBJ2-5, with 10 bases that match TRBD2. Germline V gene data show CDR1 as SEHNR and CDR2 as FQNEAQ (reference sequence). This CDR3 spans 15 amino acids. With V trimmed by 5 bases and J by 4 bases, 7 bases remained unmatched.

V gene TRBV6-6 combines with J gene TRBJ1-5, with D possibly TRBD1 on 5 matching bases. CDR1 is MNHNY and CDR2 is SVGAGI in the germline V gene (reference sequence). V was cut by 5 bases and J by 6 bases, with 20 bases left in between. The CDR3 has 16 residues. This CDR3 reads CASSRRGQPSTQPQHF. CDR3 in DNA: TGTGCCAGCAGTCGCCGGGGCCAACCCTCTACTCAGCCCCAGCATTTT.

The chain carries TRBV15 and TRBJ1-4, with unresolved D. There are 17 residues in the CDR3. Trimming shortened V by 5 bases and J by 3 bases, and 19 bases separated the two germline ends. Germline-derived CDR1 and CDR2 are LNHNV and YYDKDF (reference sequence). The CDR3 DNA reads as TGTGCCACCAGCGACCTTGGAGGGCGCACATCTAATGAAAAACTGTTTTTT. Protein sequence: CATSDLGGRTSNEKLFF.

With regard to this clone: In the same sample, other DNA sequences code for this CDR3. CDR3 residues: CASSQMGVRTDTQYF. The CDR3 nucleotides are TGTGCCAGCAGCCAGATGGGGGTTCGGACAGATACGCAGTATTTT. The rearrangement uses TRBV14 and TRBJ2-3, with D perhaps matching TRBD1 or TRBD2 (5 bases each). Germline V gives CDR1 SGHDN, CDR2 FVKESK. V was shortened by 3 bases and J by 3 bases, with 13 bases between the two germline ends. CDR3 length equals 15 residues. The whole variable domain, remainder taken from reference TRBV14 and TRBJ2-3, is EAGVTQFPSHSVIEKGQTVTLRCDPISGHDNLYWYRRVMGKEIKFLLHFVKESKQDESGMPNNRFLAERTGGTYSTLKVQPAELEDSGVYFCASSQMGVRTDTQYFGPGTRLTVL.

The V call is TRBV19, the J call TRBJ1-2, with 12 bases fitting TRBD1. CDR1 and CDR2 from the germline V gene are LNHDA and SQIVND (reference sequence). The CDR3 is made up of 15 amino acids. Trimming at V came to 5 bases and at J to 7 bases, leaving 8 bases not matched to a gene. CDR3 nucleotide sequence: TGTGCCAGTAGTGGACCGGGACAGGGGGCCGGTGGCTACACCTTC. This encodes CASSGPGQGAGGYTF.

Only one count was recorded for this clone. The chain employs TRBV14 and TRBJ2-7; TRBD1 aligns across 9 bases. Germline CDR1 is SGHDN and CDR2 is FVKESK. This CDR3 region has 15 residues. Trimming at V came to 4 bases and at J to 2 bases, leaving 6 bases not matched to a gene. The DNA for the CDR3 is TGTGCCAGCAGCCCCCTCGACAGGGGGACCTACGAGCAGTACTTC. This translates into CASSPLDRGTYEQYF.

The V gene is TRBV6-1, the J gene TRBJ2-3; D not certain. V was pared by 2 bases and J by 4 bases, with 10 bases between. Looked up from germline, CDR1 is MNHNS and CDR2 is SASEGT. This CDR3 has 14 amino acids. CDR3 bases: TGTGCCAGCAGTGAATTTAACCCCCCAGATACGCAGTATTTT. Its protein product is CASSEFNPPDTQYF.

V and J are TRBV19 and TRBJ1-4, with D possibly TRBD1 on 6 matching bases. The CDR3 length is 16 residues. Trimming shortened V by 6 bases and J by 6 bases, and 20 bases separated the two germline ends. CDR1 and CDR2 from the germline V gene are LNHDA and SQIVND (reference sequence). As DNA, the CDR3 is TGTGCCAGTAGCCCAACCACAGGGTTGTTGGATGAAAAACTGTTTTTT. It translates to CASSPTTGLLDEKLFF.

V usage is TRBV28 and J usage is TRBJ1-2, with a possible D match to TRBD1 (6 bases). V was shortened by 5 bases and J by 10 bases, with 11 bases between the two germline ends. Germline V gene lookup returns CDR1 MDHEN and CDR2 SYDVKM. This CDR3 is built from 11 residues. CDR3 region: CASSGYRDYTF. CDR3 nucleotide sequence: TGTGCCAGCAGTGGTTACAGGGACTACACCTTC.

The V call is TRBV5-3, the J call TRBJ2-4, with D uncertain. TRBV5-3 is treated as an ORF (open reading frame) with a function not yet certain. Deletions cut 0 bases from V and 2 bases from J, with 12 bases between. CDR3 length: 16 amino acids. The CDR3 sequence is CARSLVVRRSKNIQYF. The CDR3 DNA reads as TGTGCCAGAAGCTTGGTGGTGAGGAGATCCAAAAACATTCAGTACTTC.

The chain has TRBV5-1 and TRBJ1-3; D uncertain. Trimming shortened V by 0 bases and J by 1 base, and 8 bases separated the two germline ends. The CDR3 runs to 15 residues. Germline values: CDR1 SGHRS, CDR2 YFSETQ. The CDR3 coding sequence is TGCGCCAGCAGCTTGGAATGGCGGTCTGGAAACACCATATATTTT. Protein product: CASSLEWRSGNTIYF. Looking up the rest from reference TRBV5-1 and TRBJ1-3 gives the full variable domain: KAGVTQTPRYLIKTRGQQVTLSCSPISGHRSVSWYQQTPGQGLQFLFEYFSETQRNKGNFPGRFSGRQFSNSRSEMNVSTLELGDSALYLCASSLEWRSGNTIYFGEGSWLTVV.

In regard to this clone: This sample also contains other DNA sequences that code for the same CDR3. The V gene is TRBV2, the J gene TRBJ2-7; a weak D match, TRBD1 (6 bases). V was cut by 2 bases and J by 6 bases, with 14 bases left in between. This CDR3 spans 14 amino acids. CDR1 is SNHLY, CDR2 FYNNEI, per germline. CDR3 loop: CASSELGQGLEQYF. CDR3 DNA sequence: TGTGCCAGCAGTGAACTGGGACAAGGTCTCGAGCAGTACTTC.

The chain uses TRBV5-1 and TRBJ2-7, with D perhaps matching TRBD1 (5 bases). CDR3 length: 13 amino acids. Germline V gene sequence: CDR1 SGHRS, CDR2 YFSETQ. V lost 4 bases and J lost 3, with 11 bases in between. The CDR3: CASSPDRIYEQYF. CDR3 DNA sequence: TGCGCCAGCAGCCCAGACAGAATCTACGAGCAGTACTTC.

The chain links TRBV18 to TRBJ1-4; maybe TRBD1 (6 bases). Trimming cost V 1 base and J 8 bases, with 11 bases left between them. The germline V gene encodes CDR1 KGHSH and CDR2 LQKENI. The CDR3 length is 14 residues. The chain's CDR3 is CASSPQRGNEKLFF. CDR3 DNA: TGTGCCAGCTCACCACAGAGGGGGAACGAAAAACTGTTTTTT.

CDR3 bases: TGCGCCAGCAGCCAAGATGTAAGCGGAGCCGGGAAGCCCCAGCATTTT. It yields the protein CASSQDVSGAGKPQHF. The chain employs TRBV4-1 and TRBJ1-5, with D hard to call. The V end was cut by 0 bases, the J end by 8 bases, with 17 bases between. The length of the CDR3 is 16 residues. Germline V gene data show CDR1 as MGHRA and CDR2 as YSYEKL.

Written as DNA, the CDR3 is TGTGCCAGCAGCCAGCCAAGCAGCGGGAGCACAGATACGCAGTATTTT. Protein product: CASSQPSSGSTDTQYF. The chain carries TRBV11-1 and TRBJ2-3, with D possibly TRBD2 on 6 matching bases. The germline CDR1 and CDR2 sequences are SGHAT and FQDESV (reference sequence). V lost 5 bases and J lost 0, with 15 bases in between. This CDR3 spans 16 amino acids.

The CDR3 coding sequence is TGTGCCAGCAGTTTATTTTCCGGGGATAGTCAGCCCCAGCATTTT. It translates to CASSLFSGDSQPQHF. The V gene is TRBV27, the J gene TRBJ1-5; D uncertain. The CDR3 sequence is 15 residues long. Germline CDR1 MNHEY, CDR2 SMNVEV (reference sequence). Between the trimmed V and J ends, which lost 1 base and 6 bases, there was a span of 13 bases.

In the case of this clone: At one of its ends the junction is not consistent with the germline gene, which may arise from a read error. The rearrangement links TRBV7-7 to TRBJ1-4; D is possibly TRBD1 (6 bases). The CDR3 spans 14 residues. Germline lookup yields CDR1 SSHAT and CDR2 FNYEAQ (reference sequence). In DNA, the CDR3 is TGTGCTAGCAGCCCGACAGGAACTAATGAAAAACTGTTTTTT. It encodes CASSPTGTNEKLFF.

The chain links TRBV28 to TRBJ1-2; D is undetermined. Trimming left V 3 bases short and J 5 bases short, with 7 bases between. The CDR3 extends over 12 amino acids. CDR1 MDHEN and CDR2 SYDVKM come from the germline V gene. CDR3 amino acids: CASSFNRYGYTF. CDR3 sequence (DNA): TGTGCCAGCAGTTTTAACAGATATGGCTACACCTTC.

The chain combines TRBV19 with TRBJ1-1; D uncertain. The CDR3 covers 14 residues. Deletions cut 6 bases from V and 0 bases from J, with 11 bases between. The germline V gene encodes CDR1 LNHDA and CDR2 SQIVND (reference sequence). The CDR3 here is CASRQRELNTEAFF. The CDR3 bases are TGTGCCAGTAGACAGCGGGAACTGAACACTGAAGCTTTCTTT.